This TCR beta chain appears in the sequencing data of a study of blood T cells in healthy people across ages. V shed 4 bases, J shed 4 bases, and the junction held 11 bases outside the gene matches. This CDR3 spans 15 amino acids. The germline V gene encodes CDR1 SQVTM and CDR2 ANQGSEA. A J-beta primer mix and a sample-barcoded 5' primer were used in a second PCR of about 7 to 12 cycles. TCRdb passed the 5' RACE reads through MiXCR, listing each CDR3 protein once. The sample carries 1.5 million to 2 million distinct CDR3 sequences, 49% recorded once. This clonotype was counted between two and nine times. The target antigen is unknown. Study outcomes and limitations: Estimates of total diversity, which came from one million sequenced T cells, were considered to be underestimates.

The clonotype originates from a woman aged 40-49 years in good health. The sequenced material came from blood. The chain couples TRBV29-1 to TRBJ1-2; 8 bases fit TRBD1. For the CDR3, the DNA is TGCAGCGTTGTGCCCACGGACAGGGACGGCTATGGCTACACCTTC. It codes for CSVVPTDRDGYGYTF.